This entry lists 21 T cell receptor beta chains sequenced from one sample in a study of shared clonotypes between healthy human individuals. TCRdb's table, derived via immunoSEQ multiplex PCR, lists solely in-frame clones and lacks some. This table holds around 550,000 clones, 85% to 95% found once. CD8 cells classed as naive were CD45RO-negative and positively selected for CCR7, excluding terminally differentiated effector memory CD45RA+ cells. Sequences were obtained from naive CD8+ T cells sorted from blood. The receptors were sampled from a woman aged 25 to 45 in good health.

The CDR3 DNA reads as TGTGCCAGCAGCTTTGGGACGGGTGACGGATACGAGCAGTACTTC. Protein sequence: CASSFGTGDGYEQYF. The chain couples TRBV7-9 to TRBJ2-7, with D perhaps being TRBD1 or TRBD2 (5 bases each). Germline CDR1 is SEHNR and CDR2 is FQNEAQ (reference sequence). This CDR3 has 15 residues. Trimming took 3 bases from V and 4 from J, leaving 16 bases between them.

The chain joins TRBV5-1 to TRBJ1-1; TRBD1 matches at 9 bases. V gave up 4 bases and J gave up 5 bases; unmatched junction bases: 6. The CDR3 sequence is 14 residues long. Germline V gives CDR1 SGHRS, CDR2 YFSETQ. The CDR3 here is CASSQDRGWTEAFF. CDR3 DNA: TGCGCCAGCAGCCAAGACAGGGGGTGGACTGAAGCTTTCTTT.

This sequence joins TRBV19 and TRBJ2-7; no clear D gene. Germline V gene lookup returns CDR1 LNHDA and CDR2 SQIVND (reference sequence). The length of the CDR3 is 13 residues. Trimming pared 3 bases from V and 3 bases from J, leaving 9 bases between. As DNA, the CDR3 is TGTGCCAGTAGTATTAACTTACTCTACGAGCAGTACTTC. Amino acid sequence: CASSINLLYEQYF.

V usage is TRBV7-6 and J usage is TRBJ2-7; D gene ambiguous. Germline V gene sequence: CDR1 SGHVS, CDR2 FNYEAQ. The CDR3 covers 14 residues. Deletions cut 1 base from V and 3 bases from J, with 10 bases between. The CDR3 sequence is CASSLGGGYYEQYF. The CDR3 DNA is TGTGCCAGCAGCTTAGGCGGCGGATACTACGAGCAGTACTTC.

The chain joins TRBV10-3 to TRBJ2-7, with D perhaps TRBD2 (5 bases). V gave up 3 bases and J gave up 6 bases, with 12 bases separating them. Germline V gene lookup returns CDR1 ENHRY and CDR2 SYGVKD. This CDR3 contains 13 residues. This CDR3 is CAISDSDLSEQYF. The CDR3 DNA reads as TGTGCCATCAGTGATTCGGACTTGAGCGAGCAGTACTTC.

J is TRBJ2-5 and V is TRBV28; D tentatively fits TRBD1 or TRBD2 (5 bases each). Trimming took 7 bases from V and 3 from J, leaving 24 bases between them. The CDR3 runs 17 residues. The germline CDR1 and CDR2 sequences are MDHEN and SYDVKM. The CDR3 bases are TGTGCCAGCAAATCTTACGTAGCAGGGACGGCCAAAGAGACCCAGTACTTC. Its protein product is CASKSYVAGTAKETQYF.

V usage is TRBV4-1 and J usage is TRBJ2-1; tentative D call: TRBD2 (6 bases). The CDR3 spans 18 residues. V dropped 0 bases and J dropped 6 bases, with 21 bases sitting between them. The V gene's germline CDR1 is MGHRA and CDR2 YSYEKL. In nucleotides, the CDR3 is TGCGCCAGCAGCCAAGAGCATCACGGGAGATCTATATCCAATGAGCAGTTCTTC. This translates into CASSQEHHGRSISNEQFF.

The rearrangement joins TRBV27 to TRBJ2-7; D is possibly TRBD2 (5 bases). Trimming took 1 base from V and 7 from J, leaving 14 bases between them. The CDR3 totals 14 residues. Germline V gives CDR1 MNHEY, CDR2 SMNVEV (reference sequence). Here the CDR3 DNA reads TGTGCCAGCAGTTTATTGCGGACTCCTGAAGAGCAGTACTTC. Amino acids: CASSLLRTPEEQYF.

The J gene is TRBJ1-1, the V gene TRBV28; D gene uncertain. Between the trimmed V and J ends, which lost 2 bases and 4 bases, there was a span of 11 bases. The CDR3 has 14 amino acids. The germline V gene encodes CDR1 MDHEN and CDR2 SYDVKM. CDR3 nucleotide sequence: TGTGCCAGCAGTTTAATGGGGTTGGGCACTGAAGCTTTCTTT. It codes for CASSLMGLGTEAFF.

The chain couples TRBV5-4 to TRBJ2-1, with D unresolved. The CDR3 has 13 residues. CDR1 SGHNT and CDR2 YYREEE come from the germline V gene (reference sequence). V was cut by 4 bases and J by 7 bases, with 12 bases left in between. The CDR3 protein is CASSTTLGNEQFF. The DNA for the CDR3 is TGTGCCAGCAGCACTACTCTAGGGAATGAGCAGTTCTTC.

This sequence joins TRBV29-1 and TRBJ2-7; 7 bases fit TRBD2. This CDR3 has 16 amino acids. Trimming removed 0 bases from V and 6 bases from J; junction bases left unmatched: 14. The germline CDR1 and CDR2 sequences are SQVTM and ANQGSEA. The CDR3 region has the DNA TGCAGCGTTGAAGATCCCCGGCTAGCGGTCCCCGGCGAGCAGTACTTC. Its protein product is CSVEDPRLAVPGEQYF.

V and J are TRBV7-6 and TRBJ2-7; D remains unclear. CDR1 is SGHVS, CDR2 FNYEAQ, per germline. This CDR3 has 14 residues. V shed 1 base and J shed 1 base, with 8 bases lying between them. CDR3 nucleotide sequence: TGTGCCAGCAGCTTAGGAATGGATTCCTACGAGCAGTACTTC. Protein: CASSLGMDSYEQYF.

The chain links TRBV28 to TRBJ2-2; D unclear. Germline V gene data show CDR1 as MDHEN and CDR2 as SYDVKM. Deletions cut 4 bases from V and 6 bases from J, with 12 bases between. The CDR3 is 14 residues long. Here the CDR3 reads CASSSPWGSGELFF. CDR3 DNA: TGTGCCAGCAGTTCCCCCTGGGGTTCCGGGGAGCTGTTTTTT.

The chain links TRBV5-4 to TRBJ2-1; D unclear. CDR3 length: 12 amino acids. Trimming stripped 4 bases from V and 8 bases from J, with 10 bases between. Germline-derived CDR1 and CDR2 are SGHNT and YYREEE (reference sequence). The CDR3 sequence is CASSRVPDEQFF. CDR3 bases: TGTGCCAGCAGCCGGGTACCGGATGAGCAGTTCTTC.

This chain links TRBV7-9 with TRBJ2-1, with TRBD2 matching 7 bases. The CDR3 has 15 amino acids. The trim removed 6 bases at V and 3 bases at J, leaving 8 bases unmatched. Germline CDR1 and CDR2: SEHNR and FQNEAQ (reference sequence). This CDR3 is CASRFGEGHYNEQFF. The CDR3 DNA sequence: TGTGCCAGCAGATTCGGGGAGGGCCACTACAATGAGCAGTTCTTC. Full variable domain (outside the CDR3, taken from reference TRBV7-9 and TRBJ2-1): DTGVSQNPRHKITKRGQNVTFRCDPISEHNRLYWYRQTLGQGPEFLTYFQNEAQLEKSRLLSDRFSAERPKGSFSTLEIQRTEQGDSAMYLCASRFGEGHYNEQFFGPGTRLTVL.

The chain links TRBV6-1 to TRBJ2-7; 8 nucleotides align to TRBD1. Per the germline V gene, CDR1 is MNHNS and CDR2 is SASEGT. The CDR3 contains 14 residues. The V and J ends lost 6 bases and 3 bases, in that order; junction bases with no gene match: 7. The DNA of the CDR3 is TGTGCCAGCAGCCGGACAGGGACATACTACGAGCAGTACTTC. Translated: CASSRTGTYYEQYF.

The chain links TRBV4-1 to TRBJ2-5; 9 bases map to TRBD1. The J call is in doubt because the DNA end fits TRBJ2-7 better. The CDR3 sequence is 15 residues long. The germline V gene has CDR1 MGHRA and CDR2 YSYEKL. CDR3 region: CASSSGDRDGYEQYF. CDR3 sequence (DNA): TGCGCCAGCAGTTCGGGGGACAGGGATGGATACGAGCAGTACTTC.

CDR3 protein: CASSSHGTGELFF. DNA of the CDR3: TGTGCCAGCAGCTCCCACGGCACCGGGGAGCTGTTTTTT. The chain couples TRBV27 to TRBJ2-2, with D uncertain. CDR1 is MNHEY, CDR2 SMNVEV, per germline (reference sequence). V gave up 6 bases and J gave up 4 bases, with 9 bases separating them. CDR3 length: 13 residues.

This chain links TRBV27 with TRBJ2-2; 8 bases are shared with TRBD1. The CDR3 totals 15 residues. J lost 7 bases, V lost 8 bases, and 12 bases had no gene match. The germline CDR1 and CDR2 sequences are MNHEY and SMNVEV (reference sequence). CDR3 nucleotides: TGTGCCAGCCAAGCCCTAGGGACAGGTATCGGGGAGCTGTTTTTT. As protein: CASQALGTGIGELFF.

The CDR3, as DNA: TGTGCCAGCAGAGCGGGACACCACTACGAGCAGTACTTC. Translating it yields CASRAGHHYEQYF. The V gene is TRBV28, the J gene TRBJ2-5; D is perhaps TRBD2 (7 bases). The J call is uncertain, as TRBJ2-7 better fits the DNA end. The V gene's germline CDR1 is MDHEN and CDR2 SYDVKM. The CDR3 consists of 13 residues.

V gene TRBV11-1 combines with J gene TRBJ2-2; D call uncertain. CDR3 length: 14 amino acids. V was clipped by 2 bases and J by 3 bases, with 7 bases between them. CDR1 and CDR2 from the germline V gene are SGHAT and FQDESV (reference sequence). In DNA, the CDR3 is TGTGCCAGCAGCTTATGGGCAGACACCGGGGAGCTGTTTTTT. Translation: CASSLWADTGELFF.